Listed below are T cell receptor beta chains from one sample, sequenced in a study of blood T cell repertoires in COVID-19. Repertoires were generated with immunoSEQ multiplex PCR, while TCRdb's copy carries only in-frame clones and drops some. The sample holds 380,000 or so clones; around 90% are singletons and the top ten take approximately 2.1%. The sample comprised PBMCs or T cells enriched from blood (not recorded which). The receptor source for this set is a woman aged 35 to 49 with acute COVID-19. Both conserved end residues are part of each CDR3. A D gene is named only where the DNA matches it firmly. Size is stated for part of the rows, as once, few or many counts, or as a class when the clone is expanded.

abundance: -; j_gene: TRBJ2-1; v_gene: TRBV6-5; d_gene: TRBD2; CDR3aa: CASSLRTSGNEQFF; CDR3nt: TGTGCCAGCAGTTTGCGGACTAGCGGAAATGAGCAGTTCTTC
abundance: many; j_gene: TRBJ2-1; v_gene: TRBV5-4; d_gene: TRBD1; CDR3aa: CASSPGTGNRNEQFF; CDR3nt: TGTGCCAGCAGCCCAGGGACAGGGAATAGGAATGAGCAGTTCTTC
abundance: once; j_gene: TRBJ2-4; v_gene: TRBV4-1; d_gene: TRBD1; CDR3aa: CASSQGWGQGENIQYF; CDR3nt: TGCGCCAGCAGCCAAGGATGGGGACAGGGGGAGAACATTCAGTACTTC
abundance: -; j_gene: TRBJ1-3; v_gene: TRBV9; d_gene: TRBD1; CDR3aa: CASSVAGTVGPSGNTIYF; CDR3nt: TGTGCCAGCAGCGTAGCCGGGACAGTAGGACCCTCTGGAAACACCATATATTTT
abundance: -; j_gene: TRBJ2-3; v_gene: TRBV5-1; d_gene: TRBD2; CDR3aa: CASSPLAGSSTDTQYF; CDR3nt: TGCGCCAGCAGCCCCCTAGCGGGAAGTAGCACAGATACGCAGTATTTT
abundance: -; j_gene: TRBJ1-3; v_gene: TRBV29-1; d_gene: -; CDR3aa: CSVRTDSGNTIYF; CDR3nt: TGCAGCGTAAGGACAGACTCTGGAAACACCATATATTTT
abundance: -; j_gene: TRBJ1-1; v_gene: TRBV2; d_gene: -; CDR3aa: CASSEGTRTEAFF; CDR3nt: TGTGCCAGCAGTGAGGGGACTCGGACTGAAGCTTTCTTT
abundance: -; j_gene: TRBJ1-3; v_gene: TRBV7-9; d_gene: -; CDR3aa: CASSGLTGTPGNTIYF; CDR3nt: TGTGCCAGCAGCGGGCTCACCGGGACACCTGGAAACACCATATATTTT
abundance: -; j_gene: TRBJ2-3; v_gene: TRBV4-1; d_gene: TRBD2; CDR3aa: CASSYASGGRPDTQYF; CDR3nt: TGCGCCAGCAGCTATGCTAGCGGGGGCCGTCCGGATACGCAGTATTTT
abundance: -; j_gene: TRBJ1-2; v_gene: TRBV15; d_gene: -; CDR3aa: CATSRAGSGFLGYTF; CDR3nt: TGTGCCACCAGCAGAGCTGGTTCAGGGTTTCTTGGCTACACCTTC
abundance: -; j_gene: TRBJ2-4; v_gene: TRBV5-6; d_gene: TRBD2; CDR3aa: CASSLRLAMNIQYF; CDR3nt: TGTGCCAGCAGCTTGCGACTAGCTATGAACATTCAGTACTTC
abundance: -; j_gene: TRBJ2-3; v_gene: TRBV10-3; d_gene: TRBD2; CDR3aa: CAIKAGLAGPSTDTQYF; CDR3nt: TGTGCCATTAAGGCGGGACTAGCGGGCCCTAGCACAGATACGCAGTATTTT
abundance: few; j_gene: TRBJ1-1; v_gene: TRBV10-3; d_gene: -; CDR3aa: CAISEESMLNTEAFF; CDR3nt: TGTGCCATCAGTGAGGAAAGCATGCTGAACACTGAAGCTTTCTTT
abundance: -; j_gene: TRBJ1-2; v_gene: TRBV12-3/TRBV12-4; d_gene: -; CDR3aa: CASSLGGDGYTF; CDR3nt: TGTGCCAGCAGCTTAGGGGGGGATGGCTACACCTTC
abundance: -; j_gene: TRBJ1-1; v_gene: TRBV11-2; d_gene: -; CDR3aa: CASSLPPGRENTEAFF; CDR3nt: TGTGCCAGCAGCTTACCCCCCGGCAGGGAGAACACTGAAGCTTTCTTT
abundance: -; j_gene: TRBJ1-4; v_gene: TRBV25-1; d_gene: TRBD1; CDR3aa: CASSPKTGHNEKLFF; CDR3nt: TGTGCCAGCAGCCCTAAGACAGGGCATAATGAAAAACTGTTTTTT
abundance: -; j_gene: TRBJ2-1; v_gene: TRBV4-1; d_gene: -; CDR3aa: CASSQDWGGDEQFF; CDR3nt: TGCGCCAGCAGCCAAGATTGGGGAGGAGATGAGCAGTTCTTC
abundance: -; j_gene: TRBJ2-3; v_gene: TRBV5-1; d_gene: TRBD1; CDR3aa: CASSLGQGALDTQYF; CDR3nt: TGCGCCAGCAGCTTGGGACAGGGGGCTTTAGATACGCAGTATTTT
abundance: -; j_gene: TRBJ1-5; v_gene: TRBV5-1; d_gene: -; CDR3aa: CASREDSNQPQHF; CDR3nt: TGCGCCAGTCGGGAGGACAGCAATCAGCCCCAGCATTTT
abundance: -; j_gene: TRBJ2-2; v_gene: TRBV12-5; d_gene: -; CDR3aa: CASGLSAGNERTGELFF; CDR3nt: TGTGCTAGTGGTTTATCCGCCGGGAACGAACGGACCGGGGAGCTGTTTTTT
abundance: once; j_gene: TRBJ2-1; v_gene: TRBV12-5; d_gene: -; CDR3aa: CASAPAKERVAKQFF; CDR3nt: TGTGCTAGTGCCCCCGCGAAGGAGCGGGTCGCTAAGCAGTTCTTC
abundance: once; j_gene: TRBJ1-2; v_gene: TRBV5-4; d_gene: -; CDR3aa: CASSSEGYYGYTF; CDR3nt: TGTGCCAGCAGCTCGGAGGGGTACTATGGCTACACCTTC
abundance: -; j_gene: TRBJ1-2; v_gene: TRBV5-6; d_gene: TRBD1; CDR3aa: CASSLKWDRGDGYTF; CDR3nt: TGTGCCAGCAGCTTGAAGTGGGACAGGGGGGATGGCTACACCTTC
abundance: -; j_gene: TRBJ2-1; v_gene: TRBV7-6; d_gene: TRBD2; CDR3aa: CASSPTGLAGGRSYNEQFF; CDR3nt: TGTGCCAGCAGCCCCACCGGGCTAGCGGGGGGGCGTAGCTACAATGAGCAGTTCTTC
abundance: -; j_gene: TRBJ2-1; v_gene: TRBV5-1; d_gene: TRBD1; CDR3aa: CASSQGQGVGDEQFF; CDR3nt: TGCGCCAGCAGCCAAGGACAGGGAGTCGGCGATGAGCAGTTCTTC
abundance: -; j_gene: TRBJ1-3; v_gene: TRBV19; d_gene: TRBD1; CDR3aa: CASSTQGASGNTIYF; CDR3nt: TGTGCCAGTAGTACCCAGGGGGCATCCGGAAACACCATATATTTT
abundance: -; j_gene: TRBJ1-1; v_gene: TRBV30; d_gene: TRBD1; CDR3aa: CAWSGTGTTEAFF; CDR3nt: TGTGCCTGGAGTGGGACAGGGACCACTGAAGCTTTCTTT
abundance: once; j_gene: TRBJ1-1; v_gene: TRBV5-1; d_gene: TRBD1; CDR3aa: CASSRGQGGMNTEAFF; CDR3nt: TGCGCCAGCAGCCGCGGACAGGGGGGGATGAACACTGAAGCTTTCTTT
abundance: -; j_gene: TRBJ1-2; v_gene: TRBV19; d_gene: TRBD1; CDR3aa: CASSNRVGQGLAFGYTF; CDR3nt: TGTGCCAGTAGTAATCGGGTTGGACAGGGGTTGGCATTCGGCTACACCTTC
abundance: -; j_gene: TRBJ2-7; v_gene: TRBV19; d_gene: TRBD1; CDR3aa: CASNPGTGVIYEQYF; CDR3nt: TGTGCCAGTAACCCTGGGACAGGGGTTATCTACGAGCAGTACTTC
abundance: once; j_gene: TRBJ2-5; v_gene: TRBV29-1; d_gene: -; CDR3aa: CSSVGVWETQYF; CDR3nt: TGCAGCAGCGTAGGGGTTTGGGAGACCCAGTACTTC
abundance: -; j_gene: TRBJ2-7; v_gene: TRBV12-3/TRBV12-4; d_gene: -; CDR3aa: CASSLDRTYEQYF; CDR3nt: TGTGCCAGCAGCTTGGACAGAACCTACGAGCAGTACTTC
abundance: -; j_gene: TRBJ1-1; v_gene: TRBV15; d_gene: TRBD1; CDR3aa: CATSRGRDSLTEAFF; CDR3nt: TGTGCCACCAGCAGAGGGAGGGACAGTTTGACTGAAGCTTTCTTT
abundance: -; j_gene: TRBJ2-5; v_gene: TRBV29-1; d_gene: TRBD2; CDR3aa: CSGWDYGETQYF; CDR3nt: TGCAGCGGCTGGGACTATGGAGAGACCCAGTACTTC
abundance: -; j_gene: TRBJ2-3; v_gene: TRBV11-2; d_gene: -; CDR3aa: CASSLGLTDTQYF; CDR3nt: TGTGCCAGCAGCTTGGGACTCACAGATACGCAGTATTTT
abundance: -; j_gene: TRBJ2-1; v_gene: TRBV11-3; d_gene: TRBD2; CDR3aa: CASSSRTSGGHNEQFF; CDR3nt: TGTGCCAGCAGCTCTCGAACTAGCGGGGGACACAATGAGCAGTTCTTC
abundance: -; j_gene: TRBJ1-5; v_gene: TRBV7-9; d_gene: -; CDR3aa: CASSFGGDQPQHF; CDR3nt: TGTGCCAGCAGCTTCGGGGGTGATCAGCCCCAGCATTTT
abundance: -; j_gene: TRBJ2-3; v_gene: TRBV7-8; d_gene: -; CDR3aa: CATEGAEDTQYF; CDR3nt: TGTGCCACGGAGGGGGCAGAGGATACGCAGTATTTT
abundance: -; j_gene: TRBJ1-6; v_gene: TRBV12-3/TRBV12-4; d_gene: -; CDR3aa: CASSLDSNSPLHF; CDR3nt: TGTGCCAGCAGTTTGGACAGTAATTCACCCCTCCACTTT
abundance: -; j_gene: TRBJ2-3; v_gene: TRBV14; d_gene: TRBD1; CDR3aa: CASSQPTRGGAQYF; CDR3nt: TGTGCCAGCAGCCAGCCTACAAGAGGGGGCGCCCAGTATTTT
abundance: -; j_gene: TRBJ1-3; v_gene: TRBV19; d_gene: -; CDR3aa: CASSPDSGNTIYF; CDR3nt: TGTGCCAGTAGTCCAGACTCTGGAAACACCATATATTTT
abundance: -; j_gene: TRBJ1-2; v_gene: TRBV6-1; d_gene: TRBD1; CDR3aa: CASSEARQGAWGYTF; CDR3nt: TGTGCCAGCAGTGAAGCCCGACAGGGGGCTTGGGGCTACACCTTC
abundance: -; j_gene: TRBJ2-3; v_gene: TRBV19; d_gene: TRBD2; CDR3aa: CASRSASGGADTQYF; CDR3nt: TGTGCCAGTAGGTCGGCTAGCGGGGGGGCAGATACGCAGTATTTT
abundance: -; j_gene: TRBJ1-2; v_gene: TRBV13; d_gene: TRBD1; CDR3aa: CASSVGTAYGYTF; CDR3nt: TGTGCCAGCAGCGTCGGGACAGCCTATGGCTACACCTTC
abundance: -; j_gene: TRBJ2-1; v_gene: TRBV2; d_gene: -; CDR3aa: CASSDRINEQFF; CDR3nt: TGTGCCAGCAGTGACAGGATCAATGAGCAGTTCTTC
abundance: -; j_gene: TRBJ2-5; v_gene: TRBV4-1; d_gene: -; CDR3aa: CASSRWRGFQETQYF; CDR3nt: TGCGCCAGCAGCAGGTGGCGGGGATTCCAAGAGACCCAGTACTTC
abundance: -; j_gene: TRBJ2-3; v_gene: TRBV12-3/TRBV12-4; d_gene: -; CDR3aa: CASGGFSTDTQYF; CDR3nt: TGTGCCAGCGGGGGGTTTAGCACAGATACGCAGTATTTT
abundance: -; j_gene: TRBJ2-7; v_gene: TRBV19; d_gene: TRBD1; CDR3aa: CASSIQGAYEQYF; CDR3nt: TGTGCCAGTAGTATTCAGGGGGCCTACGAGCAGTACTTC
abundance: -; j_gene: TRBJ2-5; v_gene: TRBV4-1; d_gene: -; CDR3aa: CASSQDTADQETQYF; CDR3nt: TGCGCCAGCAGCCAAGATACGGCGGACCAAGAGACCCAGTACTTC
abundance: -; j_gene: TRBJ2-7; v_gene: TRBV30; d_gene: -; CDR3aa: CAWSVGGTSYEQYF; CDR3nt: TGTGCCTGGAGTGTAGGGGGTACCTCCTACGAGCAGTACTTC
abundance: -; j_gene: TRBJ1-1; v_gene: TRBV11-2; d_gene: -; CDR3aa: CASSSWGRAGTEAFF; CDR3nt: TGTGCCAGCAGCTCCTGGGGGAGGGCAGGAACTGAAGCTTTCTTT
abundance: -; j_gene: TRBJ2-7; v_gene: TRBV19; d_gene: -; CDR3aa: CASSLDSQAYEQYF; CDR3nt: TGTGCCAGTAGCCTAGACTCTCAAGCCTACGAGCAGTACTTC
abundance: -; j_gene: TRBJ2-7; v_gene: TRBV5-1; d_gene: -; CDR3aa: CASSLVVSYEQYF; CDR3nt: TGCGCCAGCAGCTTAGTAGTTTCCTACGAGCAGTACTTC
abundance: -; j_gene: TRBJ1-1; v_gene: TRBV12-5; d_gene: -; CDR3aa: CASGLGSGGITEAFF; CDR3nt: TGTGCTAGTGGTTTGGGCTCCGGGGGGATCACTGAAGCTTTCTTT
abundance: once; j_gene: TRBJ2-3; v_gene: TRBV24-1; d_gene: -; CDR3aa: CATSDLYGDTQYF; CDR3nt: TGTGCCACCAGTGATCTGTACGGGGATACGCAGTATTTT
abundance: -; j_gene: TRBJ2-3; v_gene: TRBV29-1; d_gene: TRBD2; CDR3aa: CSVASGGVTDTQYF; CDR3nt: TGCAGCGTAGCTAGCGGGGGGGTGACAGATACGCAGTATTTT
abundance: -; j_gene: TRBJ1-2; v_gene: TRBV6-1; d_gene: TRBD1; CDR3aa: CASSEANRGKGYTF; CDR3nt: TGTGCCAGCAGTGAAGCGAACAGGGGGAAAGGCTACACCTTC
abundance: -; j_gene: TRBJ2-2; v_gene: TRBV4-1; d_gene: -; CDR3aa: CASSQEALANTGELFF; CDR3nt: TGCGCCAGCAGCCAAGAGGCGCTAGCGAACACCGGGGAGCTGTTTTTT